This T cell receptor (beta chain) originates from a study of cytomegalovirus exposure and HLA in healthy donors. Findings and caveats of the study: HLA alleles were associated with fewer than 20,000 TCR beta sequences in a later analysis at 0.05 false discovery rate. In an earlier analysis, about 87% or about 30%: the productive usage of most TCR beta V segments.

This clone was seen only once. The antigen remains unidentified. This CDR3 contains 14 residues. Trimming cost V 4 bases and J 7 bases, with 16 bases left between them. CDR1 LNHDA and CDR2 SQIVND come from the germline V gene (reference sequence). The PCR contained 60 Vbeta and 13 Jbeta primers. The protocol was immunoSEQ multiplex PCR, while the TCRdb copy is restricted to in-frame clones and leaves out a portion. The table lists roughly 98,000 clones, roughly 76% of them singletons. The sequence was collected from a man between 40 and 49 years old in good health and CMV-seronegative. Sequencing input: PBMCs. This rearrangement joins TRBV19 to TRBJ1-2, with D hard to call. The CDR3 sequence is CASSTPGGSGGYTF. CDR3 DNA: TGTGCCAGTAGTACCCCCGGCGGGAGCGGTGGCTACACCTTC. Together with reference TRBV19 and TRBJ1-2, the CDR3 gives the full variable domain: DGGITQSPKYLFRKEGQNVTLSCEQNLNHDAMYWYRQDPGQGLRLIYYSQIVNDFQKGDIAEGYSVSREKKESFPLTVTSAQKNPTAFYLCASSTPGGSGGYTFGSGTRLTVV.